The rows below give T cell receptor beta chains drawn from one sample of a study of T cell responses to AZD1222 COVID-19 vaccine. TCRdb's copy holds only in-frame clones and misses some; the assay was immunoSEQ multiplex PCR. The sample holds 180,000 or so clones, roughly 93% seen once. The material was peripheral blood, obtained 28 days after the second dose of the MenACWY control vaccine. Receptors were obtained from an adult who received the MenACWY meningococcal vaccine as a control. Both conserved end residues are part of each CDR3.

v_call cdr3_aa
TRBV10-2 CASRVAGGSGNEQFF
TRBV11-1 CASSIIGQATNEKLFF
TRBV7-2 CASRRQGANTGELFF
TRBV18 CASSRNQGGSTDTQYF
TRBV29-1 CSVTGTRTRAYGYTF
TRBV28 CASSSFQGAGGYTF
TRBV19 CASSSQAPPLYEQYF
TRBV9 CASSRTGTGSHEQFF
TRBV7-2 CASSFSRTGANVLTF
TRBV19 CASETPQGRHTEAFF
TRBV4-2 CASSQVSGGASQSTQYF
TRBV6-6 CASSLGTSGGAGNIQYF
TRBV6-2/TRBV6-3 CASSLTGNQPQHF